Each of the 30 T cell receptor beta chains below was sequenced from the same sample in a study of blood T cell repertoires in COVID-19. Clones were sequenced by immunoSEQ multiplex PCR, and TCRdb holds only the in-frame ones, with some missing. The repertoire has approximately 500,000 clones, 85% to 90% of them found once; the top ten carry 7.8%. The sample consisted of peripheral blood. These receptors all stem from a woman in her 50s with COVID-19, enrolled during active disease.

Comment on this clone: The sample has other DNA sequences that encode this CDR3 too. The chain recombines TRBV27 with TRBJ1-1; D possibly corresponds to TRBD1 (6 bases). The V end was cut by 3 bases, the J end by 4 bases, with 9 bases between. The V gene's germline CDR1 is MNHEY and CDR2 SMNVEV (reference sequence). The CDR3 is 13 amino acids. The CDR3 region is CASSLRGGTEAFF. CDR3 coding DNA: TGTGCCAGCAGTTTGAGGGGGGGCACTGAAGCTTTCTTT.

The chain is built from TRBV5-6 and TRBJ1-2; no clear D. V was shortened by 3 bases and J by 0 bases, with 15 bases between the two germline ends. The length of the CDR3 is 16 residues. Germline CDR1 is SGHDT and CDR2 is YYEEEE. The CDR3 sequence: CASSSTGIGANYGYTF. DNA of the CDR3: TGTGCCAGCAGCTCGACCGGGATCGGGGCTAACTATGGCTACACCTTC.

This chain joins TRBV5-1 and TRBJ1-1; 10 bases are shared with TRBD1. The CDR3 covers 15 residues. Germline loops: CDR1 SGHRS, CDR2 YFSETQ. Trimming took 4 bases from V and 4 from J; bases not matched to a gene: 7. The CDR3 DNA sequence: TGCGCCAGCAGCCCACGACAGGGGGCACTCACTGAAGCTTTCTTT. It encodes CASSPRQGALTEAFF.

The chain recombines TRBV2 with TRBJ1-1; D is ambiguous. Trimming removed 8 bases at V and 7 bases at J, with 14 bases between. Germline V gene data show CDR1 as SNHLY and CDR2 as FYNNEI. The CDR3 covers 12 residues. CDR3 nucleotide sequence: TGTGCCAGCTTGAATCCGAGGGTTGAAGCTTTCTTT. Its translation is CASLNPRVEAFF.

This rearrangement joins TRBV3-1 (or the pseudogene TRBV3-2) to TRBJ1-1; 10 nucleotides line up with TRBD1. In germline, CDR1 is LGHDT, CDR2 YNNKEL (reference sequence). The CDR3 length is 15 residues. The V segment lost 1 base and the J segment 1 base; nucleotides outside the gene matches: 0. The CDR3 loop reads CASSQGQGANTEAFF. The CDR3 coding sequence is TGTGCCAGCAGCCAAGGACAGGGGGCGAACACTGAAGCTTTCTTT.

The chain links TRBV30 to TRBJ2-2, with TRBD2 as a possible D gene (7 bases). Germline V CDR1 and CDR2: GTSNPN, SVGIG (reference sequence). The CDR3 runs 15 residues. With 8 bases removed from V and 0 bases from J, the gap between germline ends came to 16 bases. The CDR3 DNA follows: TGTGCCACCCCCCGCGGGGGCGCGAACACCGGGGAGCTGTTTTTT. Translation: CATPRGGANTGELFF.

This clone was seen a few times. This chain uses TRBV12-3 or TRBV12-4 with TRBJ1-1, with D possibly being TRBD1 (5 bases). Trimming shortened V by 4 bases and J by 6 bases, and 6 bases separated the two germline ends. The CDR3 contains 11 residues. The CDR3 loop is CASSWGAEAFF. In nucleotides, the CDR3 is TGTGCCAGCAGTTGGGGGGCTGAAGCTTTCTTT.

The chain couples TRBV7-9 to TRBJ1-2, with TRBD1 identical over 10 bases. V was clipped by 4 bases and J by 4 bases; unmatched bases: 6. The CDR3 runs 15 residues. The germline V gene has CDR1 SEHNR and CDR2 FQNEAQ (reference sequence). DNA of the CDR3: TGTGCCAGCAGCTCCAGCGGACAGGGGGTCTATGGCTACACCTTC. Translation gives CASSSSGQGVYGYTF.

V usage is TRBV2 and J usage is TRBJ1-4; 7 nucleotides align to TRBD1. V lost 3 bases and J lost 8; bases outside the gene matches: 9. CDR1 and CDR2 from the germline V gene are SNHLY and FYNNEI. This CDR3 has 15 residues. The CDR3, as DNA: TGTGCCAGCAGTGAGCTGGGGACAGACTACGAAAAACTGTTTTTT. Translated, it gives CASSELGTDYEKLFF.

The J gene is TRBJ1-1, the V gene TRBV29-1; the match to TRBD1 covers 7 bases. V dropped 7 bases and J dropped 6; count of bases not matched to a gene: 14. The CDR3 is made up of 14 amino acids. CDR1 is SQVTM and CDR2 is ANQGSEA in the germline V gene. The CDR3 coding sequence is TGCAGCGCTAGGGGGCGCGGATCGGGCGCTGAAGCTTTCTTT. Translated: CSARGRGSGAEAFF.

As DNA, the CDR3 is TGTGCCAGCAGTCGGGGGGGCTCTAATGAAAAACTGTTTTTT. This codes for CASSRGGSNEKLFF. The chain is built from TRBV28 and TRBJ1-4; perhaps TRBD1 as D (6 bases). CDR3 length: 14 residues. The ends were cut back, 5 bases at V and 3 bases at J, with 10 bases in the middle. The germline CDR1 and CDR2 sequences are MDHEN and SYDVKM.

The CDR3 DNA is TGTGCCAGCAGCCTCGTTTCAGATACGCAGTATTTT. This translates into CASSLVSDTQYF. The rearrangement joins TRBV3-1 (or the pseudogene TRBV3-2) to TRBJ2-3; no clear D gene. The germline V gene encodes CDR1 LGHDT and CDR2 YNNKEL (reference sequence). The CDR3 has 12 amino acids. Trimming took off 4 bases at V and 4 bases at J, with 6 bases between the two ends.

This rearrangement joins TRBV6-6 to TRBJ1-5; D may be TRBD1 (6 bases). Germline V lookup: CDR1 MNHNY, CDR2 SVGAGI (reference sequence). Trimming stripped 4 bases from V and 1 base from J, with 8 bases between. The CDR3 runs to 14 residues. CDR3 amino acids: CASSSDRSNQPQHF. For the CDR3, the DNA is TGTGCCAGCAGTTCCGACAGGAGCAATCAGCCCCAGCATTTT.

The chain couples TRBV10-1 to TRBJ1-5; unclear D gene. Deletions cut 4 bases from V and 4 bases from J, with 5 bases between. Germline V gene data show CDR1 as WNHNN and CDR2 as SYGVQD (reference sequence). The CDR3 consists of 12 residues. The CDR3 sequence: CASSAGNQPQHF. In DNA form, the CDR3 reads TGCGCCAGCAGTGCCGGGAATCAGCCCCAGCATTTT.

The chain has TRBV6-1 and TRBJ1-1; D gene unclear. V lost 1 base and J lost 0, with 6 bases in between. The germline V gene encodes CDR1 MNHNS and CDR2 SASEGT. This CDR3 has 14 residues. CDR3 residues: CASSEGPMNTEAFF. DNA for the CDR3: TGTGCCAGCAGTGAAGGGCCCATGAACACTGAAGCTTTCTTT.

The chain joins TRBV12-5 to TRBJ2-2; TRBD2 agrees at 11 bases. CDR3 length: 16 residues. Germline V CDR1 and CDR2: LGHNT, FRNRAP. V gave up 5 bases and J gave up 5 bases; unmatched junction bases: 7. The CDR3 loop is CASGPISGGVTGELFF. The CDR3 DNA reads TGTGCTAGTGGTCCAATTAGCGGGGGGGTGACCGGGGAGCTGTTTTTT.

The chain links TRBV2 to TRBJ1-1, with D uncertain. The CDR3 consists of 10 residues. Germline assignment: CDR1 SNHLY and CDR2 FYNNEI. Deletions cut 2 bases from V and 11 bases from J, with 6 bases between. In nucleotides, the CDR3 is TGTGCCAGCAGTGAAAAATCGGCTTTCTTT. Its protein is CASSEKSAFF. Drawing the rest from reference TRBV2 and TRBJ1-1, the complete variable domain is EPEVTQTPSHQVTQMGQEVILRCVPISNHLYFYWYRQILGQKVEFLVSFYNNEISEKSEIFDDQFSVERPDGSNFTLKIRSTKLEDSAMYFCASSEKSAFFGQGTRLTVV.

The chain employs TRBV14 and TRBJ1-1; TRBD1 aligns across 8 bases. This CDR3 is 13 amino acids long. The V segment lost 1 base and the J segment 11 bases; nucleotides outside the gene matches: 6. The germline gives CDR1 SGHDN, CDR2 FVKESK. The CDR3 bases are TGTGCCAGCAGCCAAGCAGGGGGCGTTTGGGCTTTCTTT. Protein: CASSQAGGVWAFF.

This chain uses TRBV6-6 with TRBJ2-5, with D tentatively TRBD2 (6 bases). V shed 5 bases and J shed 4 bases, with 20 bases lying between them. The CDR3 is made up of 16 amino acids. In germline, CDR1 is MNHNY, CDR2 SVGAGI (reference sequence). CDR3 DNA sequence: TGTGCCAGCAGTGGCCGGGACTCCAGCTTGCGAGAGACCCAGTACTTC. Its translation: CASSGRDSSLRETQYF.

CDR3 coding DNA: TGTGCCAGCAGTTTATTCCGGACAGGGGGGGGTGTGTACGAGCAGTACTTC. It encodes CASSLFRTGGGVYEQYF. The J gene is TRBJ2-7, the V gene TRBV28; 10 bases match TRBD1. Germline CDR1 is MDHEN and CDR2 is SYDVKM. This CDR3 comprises 17 residues. Trimming at V came to 1 base and at J to 4 bases, leaving 10 bases not matched to a gene.

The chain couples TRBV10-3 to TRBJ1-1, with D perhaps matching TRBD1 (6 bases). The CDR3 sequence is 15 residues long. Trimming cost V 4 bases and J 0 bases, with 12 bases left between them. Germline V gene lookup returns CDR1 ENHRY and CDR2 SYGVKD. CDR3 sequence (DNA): TGTGCCATCAGTGGGGGGGGCGGGATGAACACTGAAGCTTTCTTT. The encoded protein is CAISGGGGMNTEAFF.

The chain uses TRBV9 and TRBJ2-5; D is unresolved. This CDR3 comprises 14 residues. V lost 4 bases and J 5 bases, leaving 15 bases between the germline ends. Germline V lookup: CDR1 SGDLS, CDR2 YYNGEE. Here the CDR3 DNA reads TGTGCCAGCAGCTCAAAAATGGCCTCTGAGACCCAGTACTTC. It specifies CASSSKMASETQYF.

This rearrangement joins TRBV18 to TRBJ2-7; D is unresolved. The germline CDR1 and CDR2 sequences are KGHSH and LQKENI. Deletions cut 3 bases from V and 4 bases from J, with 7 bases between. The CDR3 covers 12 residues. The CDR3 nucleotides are TGTGCCAGCTCACCGACAAGTTACGAGCAGTACTTC. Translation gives CASSPTSYEQYF.

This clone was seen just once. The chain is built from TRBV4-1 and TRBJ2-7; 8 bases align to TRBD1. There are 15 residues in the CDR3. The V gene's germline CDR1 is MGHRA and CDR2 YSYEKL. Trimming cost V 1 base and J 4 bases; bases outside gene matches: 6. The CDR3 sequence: CASSQVGQGAYEQYF. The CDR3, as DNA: TGCGCCAGCAGCCAAGTGGGCCAGGGGGCTTACGAGCAGTACTTC.

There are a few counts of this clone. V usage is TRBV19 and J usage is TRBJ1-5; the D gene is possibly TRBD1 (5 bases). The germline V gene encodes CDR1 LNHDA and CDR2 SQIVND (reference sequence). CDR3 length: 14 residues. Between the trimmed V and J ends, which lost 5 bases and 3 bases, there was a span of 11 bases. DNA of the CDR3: TGTGCCAGTAGTTTCAGACAGCTCAATCAGCCCCAGCATTTT. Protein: CASSFRQLNQPQHF.

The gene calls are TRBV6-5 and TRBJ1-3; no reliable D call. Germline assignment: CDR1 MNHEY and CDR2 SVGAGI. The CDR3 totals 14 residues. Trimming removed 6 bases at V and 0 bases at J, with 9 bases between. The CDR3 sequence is CASSRSSSGNTIYF. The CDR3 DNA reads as TGTGCCAGCAGCCGAAGTAGCTCTGGAAACACCATATATTTT.

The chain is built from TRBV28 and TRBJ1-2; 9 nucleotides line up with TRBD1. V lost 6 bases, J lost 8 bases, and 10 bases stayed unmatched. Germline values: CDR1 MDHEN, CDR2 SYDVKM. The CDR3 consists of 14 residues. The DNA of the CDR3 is TGTGCCAGCAGCTCAATACAGGGGGCAGAGGGCTACACCTTC. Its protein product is CASSSIQGAEGYTF.

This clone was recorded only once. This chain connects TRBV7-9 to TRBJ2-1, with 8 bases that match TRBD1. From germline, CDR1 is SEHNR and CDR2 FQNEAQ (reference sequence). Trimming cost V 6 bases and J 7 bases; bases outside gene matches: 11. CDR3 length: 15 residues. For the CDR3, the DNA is TGTGCCAGCAGTTACCCAGGGGGCTTGGGAAATGAGCAGTTCTTC. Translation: CASSYPGGLGNEQFF.

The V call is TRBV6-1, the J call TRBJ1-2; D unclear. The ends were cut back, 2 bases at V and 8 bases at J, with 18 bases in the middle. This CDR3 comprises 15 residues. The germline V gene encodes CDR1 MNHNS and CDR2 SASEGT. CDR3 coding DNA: TGTGCCAGCAGTGAAATAGGACTAAGCCTTCGAGGCTACACCTTC. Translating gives CASSEIGLSLRGYTF.

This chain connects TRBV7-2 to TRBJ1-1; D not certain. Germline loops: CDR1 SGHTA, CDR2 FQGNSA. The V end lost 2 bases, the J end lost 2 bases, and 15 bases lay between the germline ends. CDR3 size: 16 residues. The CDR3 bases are TGTGCCAGCAGCTTATTCCCCCCTTCCCCCAACACTGAAGCTTTCTTT. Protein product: CASSLFPPSPNTEAFF. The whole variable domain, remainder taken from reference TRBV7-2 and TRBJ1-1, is GAGVSQSPSNKVTEKGKDVELRCDPISGHTALYWYRQSLGQGLEFLIYFQGNSAPDKSGLPSDRFSAERTGGSVSTLTIQRTQQEDSAVYLCASSLFPPSPNTEAFFGQGTRLTVV.